The clone carrying this T cell receptor (beta chain) was recorded only once. Antigen unknown. These data originate in a study of Graves' ophthalmopathy and Graves' hyperthyroidism. General observations from the study: Blood also held most thyroid clonotypes expanded above 0.001 frequency. Progression of ophthalmopathy was predicted by the model with more than 70% sensitivity and less than 85% specificity.

Clinical symptoms and serum thyroxine were used for diagnosis; TRAb, thyroid ultrasound and orbital computed tomography were also relied on. The authors amplified TCR beta CDR3 regions, and they did so from RNA transcripts for repertoire sequencing. HTBI primers were employed in first-round RT-PCR, then a second-round multiplex PCR followed. MiXCR, run by TCRdb on the multiplex PCR reads, gives a single entry per CDR3 protein. The data show 740,000 or so distinct CDR3 sequences, roughly two fifths seen once. The V segment lost 7 bases and the J segment 2 bases; nucleotides outside the gene matches: 7. This CDR3 is 15 amino acids long. Looked up from germline, CDR1 is MNHEY and CDR2 is SMNVEV (reference sequence).

The rearrangement uses TRBV27 and TRBJ2-7; 11 bases match TRBD2. Sequenced input: peripheral blood. The receptor's source is an adult man with Graves' ophthalmopathy. The CDR3 coding sequence is TGTGCCAGCACCCAGGGACTAGCGGACGCCTACGAGCAGTACTTC. This sequence encodes CASTQGLADAYEQYF.